Listed here is a single T cell receptor beta chain. This record belongs to a study of blood T cell repertoires in COVID-19. At the level of the study: PBMCs, B-cell-depleted T cells, or T cells were the source of the cDNA or gDNA that made up the material.

Methods used by the authors: Amplification of reference gene primers provided the estimated nucleated cell counts. The repertoire was sequenced with immunoSEQ multiplex PCR; TCRdb's copy has only in-frame clones and lacks some. V, J and clone size were drawn from that table, and D and trimming were deduced from the DNA. The sample holds fewer than 300,000 clones, more than 85% seen once. Germline lookup yields CDR1 MDHEN and CDR2 SYDVKM. The CDR3 loop spans 15 amino acids. The V end was cut by 3 bases, the J end by 0 bases, with 11 bases between. This rearrangement joins TRBV28 to TRBJ1-1; perhaps TRBD1 as D (5 bases). Sequencing was carried out using peripheral blood. The receptor's source is a person aged 18 to 30 with COVID-19, enrolled during active disease. Here the CDR3 reads CASSFLGQVNTEAFF. CDR3 bases: TGTGCCAGCAGTTTCTTGGGGCAGGTGAACACTGAAGCTTTCTTT. Variable domain in full (rest from reference TRBV28 and TRBJ1-1): DVKVTQSSRYLVKRTGEKVFLECVQDMDHENMFWYRQDPGLGLRLIYFSYDVKMKEKGDIPEGYSVSREKKERFSLILESASTNQTSMYLCASSFLGQVNTEAFFGQGTRLTVV.